This T cell receptor beta chain emerged from a study of early T cells in non-severe SARS-CoV-2 infection. Study context: Sequencing of bulk RNA from unsorted whole blood was done, without chain pairing. Study-wide points: Matching with VDJdb favored anti-spike CD8 responses (missing private and CD4 specificities).

Germline V lookup: CDR1 LGHDT, CDR2 YNNKEL (reference sequence). V dropped 5 bases and J dropped 4; count of bases not matched to a gene: 11. The CDR3 runs to 16 residues. The library protocol tagged individual cDNA molecules with unique molecular identifiers. TCRdb ran MiXCR on the 5' RACE reads and lists one entry per CDR3 protein. The sample carries tens of thousands of distinct CDR3 sequences, 9% to 13% recorded once. The table lists this clonotype with a few counts. The antigen is unknown. The clonotype originates from an adult who was a healthcare worker with PCR-confirmed SARS-CoV-2 infection or an uninfected control (not recorded which). The sequenced sample was whole blood. This rearrangement joins TRBV3-1 to TRBJ2-7; 10 bases agree with TRBD1. The CDR3 here is CASSSGPGQGRYEQYF. In DNA, the CDR3 is TGTGCCAGCAGCTCCGGTCCGGGACAGGGGAGGTACGAGCAGTACTTC.